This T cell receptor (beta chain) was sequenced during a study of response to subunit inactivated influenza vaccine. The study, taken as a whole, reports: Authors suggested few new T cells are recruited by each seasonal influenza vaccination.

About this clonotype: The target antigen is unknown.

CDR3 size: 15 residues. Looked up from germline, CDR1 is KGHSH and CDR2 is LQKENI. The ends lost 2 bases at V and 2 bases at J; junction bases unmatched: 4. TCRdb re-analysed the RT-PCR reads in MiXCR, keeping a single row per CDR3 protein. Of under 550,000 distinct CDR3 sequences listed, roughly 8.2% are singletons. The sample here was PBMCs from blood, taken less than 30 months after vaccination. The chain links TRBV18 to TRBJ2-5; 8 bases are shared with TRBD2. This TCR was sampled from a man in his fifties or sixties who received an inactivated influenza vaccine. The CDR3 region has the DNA TGTGCCAGCTCACCATCCGCTAGCGGGCAAGAGACCCAGTACTTC. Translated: CASSPSASGQETQYF.